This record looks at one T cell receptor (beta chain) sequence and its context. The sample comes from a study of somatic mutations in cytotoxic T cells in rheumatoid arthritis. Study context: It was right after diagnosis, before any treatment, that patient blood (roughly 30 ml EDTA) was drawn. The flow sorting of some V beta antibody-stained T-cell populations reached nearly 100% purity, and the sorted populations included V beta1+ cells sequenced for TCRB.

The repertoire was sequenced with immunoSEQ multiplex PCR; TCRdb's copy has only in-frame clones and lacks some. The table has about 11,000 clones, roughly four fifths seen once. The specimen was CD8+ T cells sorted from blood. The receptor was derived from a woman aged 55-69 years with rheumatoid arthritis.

DNA of the CDR3: TGCAGCGTTAGGGAGGGGGGCTACGAGCAGTACTTC. Residues: CSVREGGYEQYF. The chain links TRBV29-1 to TRBJ2-7; D may be TRBD2 (7 bases). Trimming took off 5 bases at V and 3 bases at J, with 11 bases between the two ends. The CDR3 contains 12 residues. Germline V gene data show CDR1 as SQVTM and CDR2 as ANQGSEA.